This T cell receptor beta chain was captured by sequencing in a study of metastatic and nonmetastatic thyroid tumors. As for the study in general: Across blood and tumor or nodule tissue, repertoires from malignant and benign thyroid patients were compared with one another.

No patient had received any treatment before thyroid surgery. Authors' processing steps: CDR3 differences across clinicopathological groups were used to build a distant-metastasis classifier for papillary thyroid cancer. TCRdb used MiXCR to call clones anew from the PCR reads. TCRdb's processing, not the study's, gives the V and J calls here. The sample holds about 24,000 clones; more than 20% are singletons and the top ten take approximately 7.5%. The V gene end was trimmed by 1 base and the J gene end by 0 bases; junction bases not matched to a gene: 8. This CDR3 has 17 residues. CDR1 is WSHSY, CDR2 SAAADI, per germline. This clone is deemed medium-sized (0.01 to 0.1%). The identical CDR3 is also encoded by other nucleotide sequences in the sample.

This TCR came from a female donor with papillary thyroid cancer or a benign thyroid nodule (not recorded which). Some clones in this sample may be carry-over from other donors' samples. The J gene is TRBJ2-7, the V gene TRBV10-2, with 8 bases matching TRBD2. What was sequenced was blood. CDR3 in DNA: TGCGCCAGCAGTGAGTGGGGACTAGGATCTAGCTCCTACGAGCAGTACTTC. Translation: CASSEWGLGSSSYEQYF.